Below, 27 T cell receptor beta chains from the same sample are listed, as sequenced in a study of brain metastases from non-small cell lung cancer. Generated by immunoSEQ multiplex PCR, the TCRdb table keeps only in-frame clones and is missing some. The sample has just under 2,500 clones; about four fifths are singletons. Sequenced sample: primary lung tumor tissue. These receptors originate from a donor aged 40 or older with non-small cell lung cancer.

The J gene is TRBJ1-5, the V gene TRBV19, with D possibly being TRBD1 (6 bases). V lost 3 bases and J lost 0, with 15 bases in between. From germline, CDR1 is LNHDA and CDR2 SQIVND (reference sequence). This CDR3 has 17 amino acids. The CDR3 protein is CASSINRAFLSNQPQHF. CDR3 DNA sequence: TGTGCCAGTAGTATCAACAGGGCTTTCCTTAGCAATCAGCCCCAGCATTTT.

Remarks on this clone: At one of its ends the junction is not consistent with the germline gene, which may arise from a read error. The chain uses TRBV24-1 and TRBJ1-1; D might be TRBD1 (6 bases). The CDR3 extends over 13 amino acids. Per the germline V gene, CDR1 is KGHDR and CDR2 is SFDVKD. The CDR3 reads CVTRGLLNTEVFF. DNA for the CDR3: TGTGTCACCAGGGGATTATTGAACACTGAAGTTTTCTTT.

The J gene is TRBJ1-2, the V gene TRBV11-1; the D gene is possibly TRBD1 (5 bases). Trimming shortened V by 1 base and J by 4 bases, and 13 bases separated the two germline ends. Germline V gene sequence: CDR1 SGHAT, CDR2 FQDESV (reference sequence). The CDR3 runs to 15 residues. The CDR3 here is CASSLEAGAVYGYTF. CDR3 nucleotides: TGTGCCAGCAGCTTAGAAGCCGGGGCGGTCTATGGCTACACCTTC. The whole variable domain, remainder taken from reference TRBV11-1 and TRBJ1-2, is EAEVAQSPRYKITEKSQAVAFWCDPISGHATLYWYRQILGQGPELLVQFQDESVVDDSQLPKDRFSAERLKGVDSTLKIQPAELGDSAMYLCASSLEAGAVYGYTFGSGTRLTVV.

This chain links TRBV6-5 with TRBJ2-2, with D perhaps TRBD2 (6 bases). This CDR3 region has 14 residues. CDR1 and CDR2 (germline): MNHEY, SVGAGI. V lost 2 bases to trimming and J lost 6 bases, with 10 bases between them. The CDR3, as DNA: TGTGCCAGCAGTTACCGCGGGATCCCCGGGGAGCTGTTTTTT. This encodes CASSYRGIPGELFF.

About this clone itself: A read error may produce the germline difference seen at one junction end. V usage is TRBV7-9 and J usage is TRBJ1-1; D possibly corresponds to TRBD1 (5 bases). Germline V gene lookup returns CDR1 SEHNR and CDR2 FQNEAQ (reference sequence). This CDR3 comprises 14 residues. This chain's CDR3 is CTSPGRLDPTEAFF. The CDR3 DNA follows: TGTACCAGCCCGGGACGGCTGGATCCTACTGAAGCTTTCTTT.

The chain has TRBV7-6 and TRBJ2-7; D possibly corresponds to TRBD1 (6 bases). CDR3 length: 13 amino acids. The V gene lost 5 bases and the J gene lost 3 bases, with 11 bases spanning the gap. The germline V gene has CDR1 SGHVS and CDR2 FNYEAQ. The CDR3 DNA is TGTGCCAGCAGCCCAGGGGTCGGCTACGAGCAGTACTTC. Its translation: CASSPGVGYEQYF.

J is TRBJ1-5 and V is TRBV6-5; D unclear. Looked up from germline, CDR1 is MNHEY and CDR2 is SVGAGI. The CDR3 is 14 amino acids. Trimming removed 6 bases at V and 3 bases at J, with 12 bases between. The CDR3 is CASSNRDNNQPQHF. The CDR3 nucleotides are TGTGCCAGCAGCAACCGGGATAACAATCAGCCCCAGCATTTT.

This rearrangement joins TRBV5-1 to TRBJ2-3; 10 bases agree with TRBD2. V gave up 3 bases and J gave up 2 bases; unmatched junction bases: 9. This CDR3 contains 17 residues. Germline CDR1 reads SGHRS; CDR2 reads YFSETQ. The CDR3 sequence: CASSSTRLAGDTDTQYF. As DNA, the CDR3 is TGCGCCAGCAGCTCCACCCGTCTAGCGGGGGACACAGATACGCAGTATTTT. The whole variable domain, filled in from reference TRBV5-1 and TRBJ2-3, reads KAGVTQTPRYLIKTRGQQVTLSCSPISGHRSVSWYQQTPGQGLQFLFEYFSETQRNKGNFPGRFSGRQFSNSRSEMNVSTLELGDSALYLCASSSTRLAGDTDTQYFGPGTRLTVL.

J is TRBJ2-2 and V is TRBV10-3, with D possibly TRBD2 on 6 matching bases. V was clipped by 6 bases and J by 9 bases, with 29 bases between them. Germline V CDR1 and CDR2: ENHRY, SYGVKD. The CDR3 is made up of 18 amino acids. CDR3 sequence reads: CAISLKPDREQRARELFF. The CDR3 DNA sequence: TGTGCCATCAGCCTCAAGCCAGATCGGGAGCAGCGGGCCAGGGAGCTGTTTTTT.

The chain combines TRBV19 with TRBJ1-3; D uncertain. Germline V CDR1 and CDR2: LNHDA, SQIVND (reference sequence). V was trimmed by 5 bases and J by 3 bases, leaving 5 bases between them. This CDR3 comprises 12 residues. Here the CDR3 DNA reads TGTGCCAGTAGTGACCGTGGAAACACCATATATTTT. Its translation is CASSDRGNTIYF.

The chain uses TRBV27 and TRBJ2-5; D gene unclear. There are 15 residues in the CDR3. Per germline, CDR1 MNHEY and CDR2 SMNVEV (reference sequence). V was trimmed by 0 bases and J by 2 bases, leaving 10 bases between them. The CDR3 nucleotides read TGTGCCAGCAGTTTATCGTGGGCAGATCAAGAGACCCAGTACTTC. This encodes CASSLSWADQETQYF.

J is TRBJ1-6 and V is TRBV9; 7 bases align to TRBD1. This CDR3 contains 15 residues. Per the germline V gene, CDR1 is SGDLS and CDR2 is YYNGEE. Germline trimming cut 0 bases from V and 7 bases from J; bases unmatched to any gene: 4. CDR3 sequence (DNA): TGTGCCAGCAGCGTAGACGGCAGGGGGAATTCACCCCTCCACTTT. Its translation is CASSVDGRGNSPLHF.

V is TRBV10-3 and J is TRBJ1-3, with TRBD1 matching 7 bases. Germline CDR1 and CDR2: ENHRY and SYGVKD. V trimming: 6 bases; J trimming: 8 bases; junction bases outside the gene matches: 10. CDR3 size: 14 residues. For the CDR3, the DNA is TGTGCCATCAGGGAGGGACAGAGCGGCCACACCATATATTTT. Residues: CAIREGQSGHTIYF.

This rearrangement joins TRBV3-1 (or the pseudogene TRBV3-2) to TRBJ1-3; 9 bases agree with TRBD1. Trimming took 1 base from V and 3 from J; bases not matched to a gene: 7. The CDR3 runs 17 residues. Germline V gives CDR1 LGHDT, CDR2 YNNKEL (reference sequence). The CDR3 loop reads CASSQGGQGVSGNTIYF. The CDR3 nucleotides read TGTGCCAGCAGCCAAGGGGGACAGGGAGTAAGTGGAAACACCATATATTTT.

V is TRBV28 and J is TRBJ1-2; TRBD1 agrees at 9 bases. V trimming: 6 bases; J trimming: 4 bases; junction bases outside the gene matches: 15. The length of the CDR3 is 17 residues. The germline V gene has CDR1 MDHEN and CDR2 SYDVKM. The CDR3 DNA is TGTGCCAGCAGCCAAGGGACAGGGCGCTTGAAAGGCTATGGCTACACCTTC. This sequence encodes CASSQGTGRLKGYGYTF.

The chain joins TRBV12-3 or TRBV12-4 to TRBJ2-1; no firm D call. The CDR3 consists of 12 residues. Trimming took off 1 base at V and 9 bases at J, with 7 bases between the two ends. DNA of the CDR3: TGTGCCAGCAGTTTAGAGGTAATTGAGCAGTTCTTC. Translated, it gives CASSLEVIEQFF.

The V gene is TRBV4-2, the J gene TRBJ1-2; D is undetermined. The CDR3 totals 13 residues. With 1 base removed from V and 8 bases from J, the gap between germline ends came to 11 bases. Germline V gene lookup returns CDR1 LGHNA and CDR2 YNFKEQ. CDR3 residues: CASSQGEGRGYTF. The CDR3 nucleotides are TGTGCCAGCAGCCAAGGAGAGGGTCGCGGCTACACCTTC.

The CDR3 DNA follows: TGTGCCAGCAGTTACGGACACAATAGCAATCAGCCCCAGCATTTT. Translation gives CASSYGHNSNQPQHF. The chain is built from TRBV6-2 or TRBV6-3 and TRBJ1-5; D is perhaps TRBD1 (5 bases). The V and J ends lost 2 bases and 0 bases respectively, with 8 bases between them. This CDR3 region has 15 residues. Germline assignment: CDR1 MNHEY and CDR2 SVGEGT.

The V call is TRBV12-3 or TRBV12-4, the J call TRBJ2-7, with TRBD2 as a possible D gene (5 bases). V lost 8 bases, J lost 2 bases, and 10 bases lay in between. The CDR3 consists of 12 residues. DNA of the CDR3: TGTGCCAGCGGCTCCGGGACCTACGAGCAGTACTTC. This encodes CASGSGTYEQYF.

By sample fraction, this clone is large (0.1 to 1%). The CDR3 region has the DNA TGTGCCAGCAGGACTACAGATACGCAGTATTTT. It is translated as CASRTTDTQYF. The chain is built from TRBV6-5 and TRBJ2-3; D gene uncertain. There are 11 residues in the CDR3. Germline V CDR1 and CDR2: MNHEY, SVGAGI. The V gene lost 6 bases and the J gene lost 3 bases, with 4 bases spanning the gap.

This rearrangement joins TRBV12-3 or TRBV12-4 to TRBJ2-3, with no clear D. The CDR3 totals 12 residues. Between the trimmed V and J ends, which lost 6 bases and 1 base, there was a span of 5 bases. CDR3 loop: CASSQGTDTQYF. The CDR3 region has the DNA TGTGCCAGCAGCCAGGGCACAGATACGCAGTATTTT.

The V gene is TRBV11-2, the J gene TRBJ1-5; the D gene is possibly TRBD1 (5 bases). There are 16 residues in the CDR3. The germline V gene has CDR1 SGHAT and CDR2 FQNNGV. With 0 bases removed from V and 4 bases from J, the gap between germline ends came to 13 bases. The CDR3: CASSLDGGARNQPQHF. The CDR3 nucleotides read TGTGCCAGCAGCTTAGATGGGGGAGCTCGAAATCAGCCCCAGCATTTT.

The rearrangement uses TRBV24-1 and TRBJ2-7; D remains ambiguous. There are 12 residues in the CDR3. Germline CDR1 KGHDR, CDR2 SFDVKD. V was trimmed by 0 bases and J by 4 bases, leaving 3 bases between them. CDR3 residues: CATSDLGYEQYF. The CDR3, as DNA: TGTGCCACCAGTGATTTGGGTTACGAGCAGTACTTC.

This clone was observed a single time. The same CDR3 is also encoded by other DNA sequences in this sample. The J gene is TRBJ1-1, the V gene TRBV5-4, with TRBD1 as a possible D gene (5 bases). Trimming cost V 2 bases and J 0 bases, with 11 bases left between them. CDR1 and CDR2 from the germline V gene are SGHNT and YYREEE (reference sequence). CDR3 length: 15 residues. CDR3: CASSLAEGLNTEAFF. Written as DNA, the CDR3 is TGTGCCAGCAGCTTAGCGGAGGGGTTGAACACTGAAGCTTTCTTT.

Relative to its sample, this clone is hyperexpanded. The J gene is TRBJ1-1, the V gene TRBV7-6; TRBD1 is a possible D gene (6 bases). Germline CDR1 SGHVS, CDR2 FNYEAQ. The length of the CDR3 is 12 residues. Trimming stripped 4 bases from V and 7 bases from J, with 10 bases between. CDR3 sequence reads: CASSSGTSEAFF. The CDR3 region has the DNA TGTGCCAGCAGCTCCGGGACAAGTGAAGCTTTCTTT.

The chain employs TRBV4-2 and TRBJ1-1; 11 nucleotides agree with TRBD1. Germline V gene data show CDR1 as LGHNA and CDR2 as YNFKEQ. V lost 1 base, J lost 8 bases, and 6 bases stayed unmatched. The CDR3 is 15 amino acids. In nucleotides, the CDR3 is TGTGCCAGCAGCCAAGGGACAGGGGGCGAAACCGAAGCTTTCTTT. Translated: CASSQGTGGETEAFF.

J is TRBJ1-4 and V is TRBV19, with TRBD1 identical over 7 bases. V trimming: 5 bases; J trimming: 0 bases; junction bases outside the gene matches: 3. The CDR3 totals 15 residues. The germline V gene has CDR1 LNHDA and CDR2 SQIVND (reference sequence). In DNA form, the CDR3 reads TGTGCCAGTAGTGCTGGGACAGCAACTAATGAAAAACTGTTTTTT. Translating it yields CASSAGTATNEKLFF.